This TCR beta chain came from a study of identical twins. TCRdb reprocessed the 5' RACE reads via MiXCR and lists one record per CDR3 protein. The sample yields about 920,000 distinct CDR3 sequences, about 12% seen once. The V gene's germline CDR1 is MNHEY and CDR2 SVGEGT. The length of the CDR3 is 13 residues. The V end lost 4 bases, the J end lost 3 bases, and 9 bases lay between the germline ends. This clonotype was detected only a few times. The sample was also linked to a second study, of yellow fever vaccine responses in identical twins. From that paper: Vaccine T cell responses of twins reportedly seemed partly convergent and partly personalized.

The clonotype was recovered from a woman aged 18-29 years in good health. The sequenced sample consisted of PBMCs. The gene calls are TRBV6-2 or TRBV6-3 and TRBJ2-5; D is unresolved. The DNA for the CDR3 is TGTGCCAGCAGTTTCTGGTCGGAAGAGACCCAGTACTTC. Encoded protein: CASSFWSEETQYF.